The entry below describes one T cell receptor beta chain. The antigen is undetermined. The sample comes from a study of OX40 agonist ivuxolimab in advanced cancers. Background on the study: All patients had ivuxolimab intravenously every 2 weeks at 0.01 to 10 mg/kg. The study reported partial responses in three patients: one hepatocellular carcinoma, two cutaneous melanoma. Around 40% of patients had received prior checkpoint inhibitor therapy.

Clones were sequenced by immunoSEQ multiplex PCR, and TCRdb holds only the in-frame ones, with some missing. The sample contains some 140,000 clones, about nine tenths of which appear only once. CDR3 length equals 13 residues. Germline CDR1 and CDR2: MNHEY and SMNVEV (reference sequence). V lost 8 bases and J lost 4, with 15 bases in between. Study-level findings and limits: There were, on average, more expanded clones in CD8+ T cells than in CD4+.

The receptor comes from an adult with an advanced solid tumor such as melanoma, head and neck, liver or kidney cancer. The chain uses TRBV27 and TRBJ2-7; a possible D gene is TRBD1 (5 bases). The specimen was CD4+ or CD8+ T cells sorted from blood, collected in a trial of the OX40 agonist ivuxolimab. The CDR3 nucleotides read TGTGCCAGCGGTGTAGGGGTGGGTTACGAGCAGTACTTC. It codes for CASGVGVGYEQYF.